The text below deals with one TCR beta chain. V was clipped by 6 bases and J by 4 bases; unmatched bases: 9. Germline loops: CDR1 MGHDK, CDR2 SYGVNS. CDR3 length: 15 residues. The data were taken from a study of blood T cell repertoires in COVID-19. Authors' analysis steps: Amplifying reference gene primers gave estimates of nucleated cell counts. Produced via immunoSEQ multiplex PCR; TCRdb's table is partial and in-frame only. That table furnishes V, J and clone size, whereas the DNA furnished D and trimming. The sample has approximately 120,000 clones; approximately 81% are singletons. The sequenced sample consisted of peripheral blood. The source is a man aged 40-49 years with active or convalescent COVID-19. The chain combines TRBV25-1 with TRBJ2-5; 9 positions agree with TRBD2. The CDR3 region is CASRGSGSPAETQYF. As DNA, the CDR3 is TGTGCCAGCAGGGGTAGCGGGAGTCCTGCAGAGACCCAGTACTTC.